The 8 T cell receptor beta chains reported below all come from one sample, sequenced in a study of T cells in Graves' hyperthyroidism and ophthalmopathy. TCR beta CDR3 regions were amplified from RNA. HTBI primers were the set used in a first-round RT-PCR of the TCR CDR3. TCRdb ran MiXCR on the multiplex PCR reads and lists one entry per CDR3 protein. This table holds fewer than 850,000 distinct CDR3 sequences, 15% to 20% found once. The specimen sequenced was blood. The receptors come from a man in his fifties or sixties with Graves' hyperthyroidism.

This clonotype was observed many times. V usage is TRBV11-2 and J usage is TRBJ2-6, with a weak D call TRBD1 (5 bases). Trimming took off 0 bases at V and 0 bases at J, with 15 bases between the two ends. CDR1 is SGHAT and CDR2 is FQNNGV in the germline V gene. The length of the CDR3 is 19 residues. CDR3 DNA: TGTGCCAGCAGCTTAGATCTTAGACAGATGGGCTCTGGGGCCAACGTCCTGACTTTC. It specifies CASSLDLRQMGSGANVLTF.

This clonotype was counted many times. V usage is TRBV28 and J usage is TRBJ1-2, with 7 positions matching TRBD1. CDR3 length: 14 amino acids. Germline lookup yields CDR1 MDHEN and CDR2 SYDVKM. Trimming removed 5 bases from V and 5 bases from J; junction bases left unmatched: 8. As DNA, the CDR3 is TGTGCCAGCAGTCAGGGACAGTTCTTTTATGGCTACACCTTC. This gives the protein CASSQGQFFYGYTF.

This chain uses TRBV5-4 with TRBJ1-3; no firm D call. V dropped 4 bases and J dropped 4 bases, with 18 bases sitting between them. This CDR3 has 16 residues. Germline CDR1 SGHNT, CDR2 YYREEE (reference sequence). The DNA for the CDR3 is TGTGCCAGCAGCCCCGCCGGTGGGTCTAAGGGAAACACCATATATTTT. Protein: CASSPAGGSKGNTIYF.

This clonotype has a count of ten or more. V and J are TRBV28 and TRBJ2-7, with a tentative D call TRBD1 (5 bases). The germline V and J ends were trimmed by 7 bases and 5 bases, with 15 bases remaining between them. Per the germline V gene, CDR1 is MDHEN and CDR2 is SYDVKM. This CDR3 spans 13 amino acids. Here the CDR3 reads CASKYRHLNEQYF. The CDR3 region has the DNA TGTGCCAGCAAGTACAGGCATCTGAACGAGCAGTACTTC.

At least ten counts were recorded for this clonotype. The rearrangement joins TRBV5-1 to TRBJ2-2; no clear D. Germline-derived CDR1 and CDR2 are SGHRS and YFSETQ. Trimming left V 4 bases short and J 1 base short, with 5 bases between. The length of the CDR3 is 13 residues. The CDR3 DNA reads TGCGCCAGCAGCAACGAGAACACCGGGGAGCTGTTTTTT. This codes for CASSNENTGELFF. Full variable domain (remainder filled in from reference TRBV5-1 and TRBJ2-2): KAGVTQTPRYLIKTRGQQVTLSCSPISGHRSVSWYQQTPGQGLQFLFEYFSETQRNKGNFPGRFSGRQFSNSRSEMNVSTLELGDSALYLCASSNENTGELFFGEGSRLTVL.

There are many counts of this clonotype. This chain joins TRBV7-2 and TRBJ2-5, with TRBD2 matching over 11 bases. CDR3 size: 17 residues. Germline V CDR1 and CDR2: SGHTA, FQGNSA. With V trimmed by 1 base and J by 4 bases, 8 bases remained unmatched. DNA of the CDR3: TGTGCCAGCAGCTTAGGCCTACTAGCGGGAGTGTCAGAGACCCAGTACTTC. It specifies CASSLGLLAGVSETQYF.

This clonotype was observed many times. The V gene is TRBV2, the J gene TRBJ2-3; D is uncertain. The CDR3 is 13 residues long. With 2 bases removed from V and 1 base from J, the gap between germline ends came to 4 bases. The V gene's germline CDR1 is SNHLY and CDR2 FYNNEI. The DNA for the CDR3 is TGTGCCAGCAGTGAATCACGCACAGATACGCAGTATTTT. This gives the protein CASSESRTDTQYF.

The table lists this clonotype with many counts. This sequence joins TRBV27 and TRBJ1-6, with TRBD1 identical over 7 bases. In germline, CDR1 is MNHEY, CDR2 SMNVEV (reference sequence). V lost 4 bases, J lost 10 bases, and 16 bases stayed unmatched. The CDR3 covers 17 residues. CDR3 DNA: TGTGCCAGCAGTTCCGACAGGGTCCGTGAAGTGGGGTCACCCCTCCACTTT. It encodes CASSSDRVREVGSPLHF.